The entry that follows covers one T cell receptor beta chain sequence. Assay used: immunoSEQ multiplex PCR; TCRdb lists only in-frame clones, some missing. The profile shows roughly 120,000 clones, 80% to 90% of them singletons. The data were taken from a study of T cell responses to AZD1222 COVID-19 vaccine. Between the trimmed V and J ends, which lost 5 bases and 9 bases, there was a span of 9 bases. The CDR3 sequence is 12 residues long. Germline V lookup: CDR1 SGHDT, CDR2 YYEEEE. The specimen was peripheral blood, collected on day 0 of MenACWY control vaccination. V usage is TRBV5-6 and J usage is TRBJ1-6; D remains ambiguous. The source of this sequence is an adult in good health. The CDR3 here is CASSFGGSPLHF. Written as DNA, the CDR3 is TGTGCCAGCAGTTTTGGAGGTTCACCCCTCCACTTT.